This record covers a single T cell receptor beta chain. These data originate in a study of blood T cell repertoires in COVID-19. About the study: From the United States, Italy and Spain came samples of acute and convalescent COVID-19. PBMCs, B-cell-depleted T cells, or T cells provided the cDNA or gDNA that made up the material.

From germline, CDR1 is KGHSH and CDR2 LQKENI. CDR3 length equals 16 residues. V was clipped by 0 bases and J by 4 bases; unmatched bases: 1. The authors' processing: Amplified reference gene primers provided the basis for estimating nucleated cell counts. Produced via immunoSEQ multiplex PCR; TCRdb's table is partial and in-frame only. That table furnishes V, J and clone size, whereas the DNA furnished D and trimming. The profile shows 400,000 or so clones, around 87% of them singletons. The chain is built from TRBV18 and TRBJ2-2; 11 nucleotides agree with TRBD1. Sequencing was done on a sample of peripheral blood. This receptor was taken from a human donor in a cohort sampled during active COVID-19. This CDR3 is CASSPPGTGGTGELFF. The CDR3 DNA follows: TGTGCCAGCTCACCACCGGGGACAGGGGGCACCGGGGAGCTGTTTTTT.